The clone carrying this T cell receptor (beta chain) was observed many times. Germline V lookup: CDR1 LNHNV, CDR2 YYDKDF (reference sequence). V shed 2 bases and J 6 bases; nucleotides not matched to a gene: 7. The CDR3 spans 16 residues. The time point was: after trial treatment. Treatment denoted: LDRT plus nivolumab, ipilimumab, low-dose cyclophosphamide and aspirin (RACIN trial). This specimen belongs to a study of low-dose radiotherapy and immunotherapy resistance in tumors. Study overall: Daily intake of oral aspirin 300 mg by patients lasted four cycles and began on cycle 1 day 1.

Alpha and beta chains were covered, as first-strand cDNA relied on TRAV- and TRBV-specific primers. PCR amplification of the TCRs was performed with Phusion for 20 to 25 PCR cycles, and it relied on a constant-region primer together with a V-primer adapter. TCRdb recomputed calls from the reads with MiXCR, one row per CDR3 protein. This table has roughly 100,000 distinct CDR3 sequences, 20% to 25% appearing once. Here the sequenced sample was PBMCs, taken after low-dose radiotherapy plus immunotherapy. V gene TRBV15 combines with J gene TRBJ2-2; 9 bases align to TRBD1. The sequence was obtained from a female donor with ovarian cancer. CDR3 loop: CATSRLGQGSPGELFF. CDR3 DNA sequence: TGTGCCACCAGCAGACTCGGACAGGGGAGTCCCGGGGAGCTGTTTTTT.